One and the same sample provided the 25 T cell receptor beta chains below, sequenced in a study of tumor and adjacent non-tumor tissue in lung cancer. RNA was extracted from bulk tissue without any cell sorting. The normal lung tissue was taken more than 3 cm from the tumor edge. TCRbeta libraries were built with three rounds of nested PCR, modified from ARM-PCR. TCRdb reanalysed the multiplex PCR reads using MiXCR and keeps one entry per CDR3 protein. The sample holds about 75,000 distinct CDR3 sequences, around two thirds seen once. Sequencing was performed on distant non-tumor lung tissue. The source is a woman in her 50s with non-small cell lung cancer.

To note about this clonotype: At one end, the junction sequence differs from germline, possibly due to a read error. CDR3 amino acids: CASGLETSGSYEQYF. The CDR3 nucleotides are TGCGCCAGCGGCTTGGAAACTAGCGGGAGCTACGAGCAGTACTTC. The J gene is TRBJ2-7, the V gene TRBV5-1; 11 bases align to TRBD2. The germline CDR1 and CDR2 sequences are SGHRS and YFSETQ. The CDR3 totals 15 residues. Full variable domain (remainder filled in from reference TRBV5-1 and TRBJ2-7): KAGVTQTPRYLIKTRGQQVTLSCSPISGHRSVSWYQQTPGQGLQFLFEYFSETQRNKGNFPGRFSGRQFSNSRSEMNVSTLELGDSALYLCASGLETSGSYEQYFGPGTRLTVT.

There are a few counts of this clonotype. A much more abundant neighbour one base away suggests this may be a read error. The J gene is TRBJ1-4, the V gene TRBV28; 7 bases are a match to TRBD1. The CDR3 length is 16 residues. Germline V gene sequence: CDR1 MDHEN, CDR2 SYDVKM. CDR3 bases: TGTACCAGCAGTAAGACAGGGAGCACAACTAATGAAAAACTGTTTTTT. It is translated as CTSSKTGSTTNEKLFF.

About this clonotype: Possible read error: a much larger clone is one base away. The chain joins TRBV4-1 to TRBJ2-7; D not certain. CDR3 length: 15 amino acids. Germline V lookup: CDR1 MGHRA, CDR2 YSYEKL. The CDR3 bases are TGCGCCAGCAGCCAAGCCCCCACGGCATCCTACAAGCAGTACTTC. As protein: CASSQAPTASYKQYF.

With regard to this clonotype: A much larger clone lies a single base off, so this may be a read error. This sequence joins TRBV20-1 and TRBJ2-5, with D possibly TRBD2 on 5 matching bases. V was cut by 4 bases and J by 2 bases, with 20 bases left in between. CDR1 DFQATT and CDR2 SNEGSKA come from the germline V gene (reference sequence). The CDR3 is 16 amino acids. DNA of the CDR3: TGCAGTGCTATAGTCTCGGACGGACTCGATCAAGAGACCCAGTACTTC. Protein sequence: CSAIVSDGLDQETQYF.

The table lists this clonotype with many counts. For the CDR3, the DNA is TGTGCCAGCAGCCGTCGGGCGAGGAACACCGGGGAGCTGTTTTTT. This sequence encodes CASSRRARNTGELFF. This sequence joins TRBV11-2 and TRBJ2-2; D is unresolved. V was cut by 5 bases and J by 1 base, with 11 bases left in between. Per germline, CDR1 SGHAT and CDR2 FQNNGV. The CDR3 loop spans 15 amino acids.

Of note for this clonotype: The CDR3 ends on some other residue instead of the conserved phenylalanine or tryptophan, so this is likely a read error. The DNA is left out, because the CDR3 cannot be placed on it with certainty; the CDR3 is given as TCRdb lists it. This chain links TRBV11-3 with TRBJ2-3. The CDR3 numbers 13 amino acids, ends counted. CDR1 and CDR2 (germline): SGHNT, YENEEA. CDR3 sequence reads: CPSSWRGTDTQCI.

A word on this clonotype: A read error may produce the germline difference seen at one junction end. The genes are TRBV11-2 and TRBJ1-2; D gene ambiguous. The CDR3 contains 13 residues. Germline-derived CDR1 and CDR2 are SGHAT and FQNNGV. The DNA of the CDR3 is TGTGCCAGCAGCTTAGGCGGAGTTGATGGTTACAACTTC. This encodes CASSLGGVDGYNF.

Notes on this clonotype: An end of the junction does not agree with germline; a read error may underlie this. The CDR3 sequence: CSSREKDRAISNQPQHF. CDR3 nucleotides: TGCAGTTCTAGAGAAAAGGACAGGGCTATTAGCAATCAGCCCCAGCATTTT. The V call is TRBV20-1, the J call TRBJ1-5, with 8 bases lining up with TRBD1. Germline V CDR1 and CDR2: DFQATT, SNEGSKA (reference sequence). The CDR3 contains 17 residues.

A remark on this clonotype: An end of the junction differs from the germline gene, which may be a read error. This sequence joins TRBV20-1 and TRBJ2-1; D perhaps matches TRBD2 (6 bases). Germline lookup yields CDR1 DFQATT and CDR2 SNEGSKA (reference sequence). The CDR3 consists of 17 residues. The DNA for the CDR3 is TGCAGTACTACAGGACTAAACCATAACCCCGGCTACAATGAGCACTTCTTC. Its translation: CSTTGLNHNPGYNEHFF.

As to this clonotype: Since a much larger clone is just one base distant, this may be a read error. The chain has TRBV7-2 and TRBJ2-7, with D perhaps being TRBD1 or TRBD2 (6 bases each). This CDR3 has 14 residues. CDR1 is SGHTA, CDR2 FQGNSA, per germline. CDR3 in DNA: TGTGTCAGCAGCTTAAAACAGGGAGGCAACGAGCAGTACTTC. Translating it yields CVSSLKQGGNEQYF.

This clonotype was picked up many times. The V and J genes are TRBV5-4 and TRBJ2-2, with D maybe TRBD2 (6 bases). V lost 2 bases to trimming and J lost 7 bases, with 15 bases between them. This CDR3 is built from 15 residues. The germline V gene encodes CDR1 SGHNT and CDR2 YYREEE (reference sequence). The CDR3 nucleotides are TGTGCCAGCAGCTTAGGAGGGAAGGGTAGCGGGGAGCTGTTTTTT. Residues: CASSLGGKGSGELFF.

In its sample, this clonotype was seen many times. The chain employs TRBV20-1 and TRBJ2-1, with 14 bases identical to TRBD2. V dropped 3 bases and J dropped 6; count of bases not matched to a gene: 10. The CDR3 runs 17 residues. Per the germline V gene, CDR1 is DFQATT and CDR2 is SNEGSKA (reference sequence). Here the CDR3 reads CSARIPGLAGVGNEQFF. CDR3 sequence (DNA): TGCAGTGCTAGGATCCCGGGACTAGCGGGAGTGGGCAATGAGCAGTTCTTC.

As regards this clonotype: Sequence at one end of the junction differs from germline and may be a read error. The chain is built from TRBV4-2 and TRBJ2-1; 12 bases are a match to TRBD2. The V gene's germline CDR1 is LGHNA and CDR2 YNFKEQ. This CDR3 has 17 amino acids. CDR3: CASNQDSTSGSLYEQFF. The CDR3 DNA sequence: TGTGCCAGCAACCAAGATTCGACTAGCGGGAGTTTATATGAGCAGTTCTTC.

A word on this clonotype: A much larger clone is a single base away; this may be a read error. The chain links TRBV6-1 to TRBJ1-1; D gene uncertain. The CDR3 loop spans 13 amino acids. The germline gives CDR1 MNHNS, CDR2 SASEGT. V was trimmed by 7 bases and J by 4 bases, leaving 13 bases between them. In DNA, the CDR3 is TGTGCCAGCACCCTGGACCTGAGCACTGAAGCTTTCTTT. Translated: CASTLDLSTEAFF.

A single count supports this clonotype. The junction and the germline gene differ at one end; a read error may be behind it. This sequence joins TRBV4-2 and TRBJ1-2; 9 bases agree with TRBD1. Germline V lookup: CDR1 LGHNA, CDR2 YNFKEQ. This CDR3 spans 18 amino acids. The CDR3: CASGQNRTGALVNYGYTF. CDR3 DNA sequence: TGTGCCAGCGGCCAAAATCGGACAGGGGCCCTAGTAAACTATGGCTACACCTTC.

Worth noting for this clonotype: This clone may be a read error of a much larger clone one base away. The V call is TRBV28, the J call TRBJ2-3; TRBD2 matches at 9 bases. Losses at the gene ends were 7 bases for V and 5 bases for J; bases not matched to a gene: 10. Germline CDR1 and CDR2: MDHEN and SYDVKM. CDR3 length: 15 amino acids. Written as DNA, the CDR3 is TGTGCCAGCAATTCCTCAGCGGGAGGCAGAGATACGCAGTATTTT. Translation gives CASNSSAGGRDTQYF.

Of note for this clonotype: An end of the junction differs from the germline gene, which may be a read error. The V call is TRBV5-1, the J call TRBJ2-6, with D possibly TRBD2 on 6 matching bases. This CDR3 has 16 amino acids. CDR1 SGHRS and CDR2 YFSETQ come from the germline V gene. DNA of the CDR3: TGCGCCAACAGCCCCTCAGGGAGGTCTGGGGCCAACGTCCTGACTTTC. Its translation: CANSPSGRSGANVLTF.

As concerns this clonotype: One junction end does not reproduce the germline sequence, and a read error may be involved. The rearrangement joins TRBV11-2 to TRBJ1-3, with a tentative D call TRBD1 (5 bases). The CDR3 covers 14 residues. Germline lookup yields CDR1 SGHAT and CDR2 FQNNGV. The CDR3 spells CASSPGTSGKTIYF. In DNA, the CDR3 is TGTGCCAGCAGCCCAGGGACCTCTGGAAAGACCATTTATTTT.

This clonotype was detected many times. This chain joins TRBV20-1 and TRBJ2-1; D is ambiguous. This CDR3 is built from 11 residues. Germline CDR1 reads DFQATT; CDR2 reads SNEGSKA (reference sequence). The V end lost 2 bases, the J end lost 10 bases, and 9 bases lay between the germline ends. CDR3 protein: CSARTGPEQFF. Written as DNA, the CDR3 is TGCAGTGCTAGAACCGGGCCCGAGCAGTTCTTC.

This clonotype showed up just a few times. Its ends do not fully match the called genes, so a read error is possible. The rearrangement joins TRBV7-9 to TRBJ2-2; D may be TRBD1 or TRBD2 (5 bases each). The CDR3 runs to 14 residues. Germline assignment: CDR1 SEHNR and CDR2 FQNEAQ (reference sequence). The DNA of the CDR3 is TGTGCCAACAGTACCGGGACCGACACCGGGGAACTGTTTTTT. Translating gives CANSTGTDTGELFF.

A single count supports this clonotype. The chain couples TRBV30 to TRBJ1-1, with D unresolved. Germline-derived CDR1 and CDR2 are GTSNPN and SVGIG (reference sequence). Trimming removed 2 bases at V and 4 bases at J, with 11 bases between. The CDR3 is made up of 13 amino acids. CDR3 sequence reads: CAWSLRSTTEAFF. For the CDR3, the DNA is TGTGCCTGGAGTTTGCGTTCGACCACTGAAGCTTTCTTT.

The chain links TRBV6-2 or TRBV6-3 to TRBJ2-2; 7 nucleotides agree with TRBD2. The ends lost 4 bases at V and 10 bases at J; junction bases unmatched: 18. In germline, CDR1 is MNHEY, CDR2 SVGEGT. This CDR3 contains 17 residues. Here the CDR3 DNA reads TGTGCCAGCAGTTCAAGACTAGCTTCGTACACAGGAGAGGAGCTGTTTTTT. Its protein is CASSSRLASYTGEELFF.

Details on this clonotype: A read error may explain this, as a much larger clone is one base away. V usage is TRBV20-1 and J usage is TRBJ2-7, with 11 bases fitting TRBD2. With V trimmed by 6 bases and J by 4 bases, 11 bases remained unmatched. This CDR3 region has 15 residues. CDR1 is DFQATT, CDR2 SNEGSKA, per germline (reference sequence). The CDR3 coding sequence is TGCAGTGCCCAGAAACCGGGACTAGCGGCATACGAGCAGTACTTC. It yields the protein CSAQKPGLAAYEQYF.

This clonotype showed up just a few times. A read error may explain this, as a much larger clone is one base away. The chain couples TRBV29-1 to TRBJ1-4; a weak D match, TRBD1 (5 bases). Germline loops: CDR1 SQVTM, CDR2 ANQGSEA. With 4 bases removed from V and 3 bases from J, the gap between germline ends came to 12 bases. This CDR3 is built from 14 residues. The CDR3 nucleotides are TGCAGCGTTGGACTGAGGGGTTCTAATGAAAAACTGTTTTTT. It yields the protein CSVGLRGSNEKLFF.

With respect to this clonotype: The CDR3 does not end in the conserved phenylalanine or tryptophan, so this is likely a read error. V is TRBV5-4 and J is TRBJ2-1; 7 nucleotides match TRBD2. CDR1 is SGHNT, CDR2 YYREEE, per germline (reference sequence). The CDR3 loop spans 15 amino acids. In DNA, the CDR3 is TGTGCAAGCAGGCCGAGGCTAGCGGATTACAATGAGCAGTTCATC. The encoded protein is CASRPRLADYNEQFI.